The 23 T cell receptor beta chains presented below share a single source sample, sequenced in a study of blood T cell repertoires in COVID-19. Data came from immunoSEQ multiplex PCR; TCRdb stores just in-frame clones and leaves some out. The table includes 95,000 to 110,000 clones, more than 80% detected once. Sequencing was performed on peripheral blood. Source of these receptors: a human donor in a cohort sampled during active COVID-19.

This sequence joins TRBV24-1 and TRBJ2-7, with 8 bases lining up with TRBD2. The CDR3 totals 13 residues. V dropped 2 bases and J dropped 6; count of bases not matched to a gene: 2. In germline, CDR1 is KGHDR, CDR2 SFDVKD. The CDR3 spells CATSDSGGREQYF. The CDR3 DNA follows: TGTGCCACCAGTGATTCGGGGGGGCGCGAGCAGTACTTC.

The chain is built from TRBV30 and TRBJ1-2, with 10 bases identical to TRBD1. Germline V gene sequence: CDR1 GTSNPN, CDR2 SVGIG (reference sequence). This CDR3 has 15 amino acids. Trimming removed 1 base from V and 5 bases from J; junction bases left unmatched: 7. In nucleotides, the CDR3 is TGTGCCTGGAGTGGGGGACAGGGGACCCAATATGGCTACACCTTC. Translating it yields CAWSGGQGTQYGYTF.

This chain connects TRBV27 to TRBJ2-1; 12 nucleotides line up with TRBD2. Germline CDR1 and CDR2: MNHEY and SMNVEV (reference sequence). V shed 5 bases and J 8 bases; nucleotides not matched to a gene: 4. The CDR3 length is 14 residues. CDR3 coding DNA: TGTGCCAGCAGTCTAGCGGGGGGGCAGCATGAGCAGTTCTTC. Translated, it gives CASSLAGGQHEQFF.

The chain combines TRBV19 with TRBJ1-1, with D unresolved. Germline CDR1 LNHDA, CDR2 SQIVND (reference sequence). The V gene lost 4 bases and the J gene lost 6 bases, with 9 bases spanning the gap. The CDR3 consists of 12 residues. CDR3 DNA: TGTGCCAGTAGTACTATCAAAGCTGAAGCTTTCTTT. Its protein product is CASSTIKAEAFF.

CDR3 protein: CASRRHGSYEQYF. The CDR3 nucleotides are TGTGCCAGCAGAAGACATGGCTCCTACGAGCAGTACTTC. The chain employs TRBV6-5 and TRBJ2-7; D gene ambiguous. The CDR3 spans 13 residues. V was trimmed by 6 bases and J by 0 bases, leaving 9 bases between them. Germline V gene sequence: CDR1 MNHEY, CDR2 SVGAGI.

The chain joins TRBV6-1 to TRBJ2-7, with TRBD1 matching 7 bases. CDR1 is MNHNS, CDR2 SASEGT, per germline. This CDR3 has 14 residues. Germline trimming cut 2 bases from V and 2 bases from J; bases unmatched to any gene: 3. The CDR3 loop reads CASSEYRGPYEQYF. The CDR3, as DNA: TGTGCCAGCAGTGAATACAGGGGTCCCTACGAGCAGTACTTC.

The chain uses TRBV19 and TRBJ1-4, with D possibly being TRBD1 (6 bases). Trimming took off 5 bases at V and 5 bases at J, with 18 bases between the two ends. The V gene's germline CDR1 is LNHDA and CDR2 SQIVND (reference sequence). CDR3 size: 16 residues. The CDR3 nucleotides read TGTGCCAGTAGTTCGACCCCCCAGGGGAGCAATGAAAAACTGTTTTTT. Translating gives CASSSTPQGSNEKLFF.

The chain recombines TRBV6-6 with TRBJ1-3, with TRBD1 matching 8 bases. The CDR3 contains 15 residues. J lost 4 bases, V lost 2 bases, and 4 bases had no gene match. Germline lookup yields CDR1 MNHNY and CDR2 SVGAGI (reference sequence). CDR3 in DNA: TGTGCCAGCAGTTACCGACAGGGGAGGGGAAACACCATATATTTT. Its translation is CASSYRQGRGNTIYF.

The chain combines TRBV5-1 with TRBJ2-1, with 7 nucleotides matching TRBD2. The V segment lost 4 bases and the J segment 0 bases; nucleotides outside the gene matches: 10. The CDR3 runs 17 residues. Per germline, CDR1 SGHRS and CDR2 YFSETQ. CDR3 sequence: CASSPWGAGSSYNEQFF. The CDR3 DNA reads TGCGCCAGCAGCCCTTGGGGAGCGGGGAGCTCCTACAATGAGCAGTTCTTC.

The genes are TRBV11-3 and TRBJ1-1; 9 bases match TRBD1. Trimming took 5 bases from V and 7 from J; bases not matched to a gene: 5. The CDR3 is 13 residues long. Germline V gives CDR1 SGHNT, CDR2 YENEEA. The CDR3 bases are TGTGCCAGCAGCCACAGGGACAGGGTTGAAGCTTTCTTT. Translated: CASSHRDRVEAFF.

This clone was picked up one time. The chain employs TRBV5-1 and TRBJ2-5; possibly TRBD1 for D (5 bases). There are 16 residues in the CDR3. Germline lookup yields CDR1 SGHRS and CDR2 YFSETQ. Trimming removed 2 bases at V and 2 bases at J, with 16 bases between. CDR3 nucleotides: TGCGCCAGCAGCTTTGGGGCCGGGCGGACACAAGAGACCCAGTACTTC. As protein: CASSFGAGRTQETQYF.

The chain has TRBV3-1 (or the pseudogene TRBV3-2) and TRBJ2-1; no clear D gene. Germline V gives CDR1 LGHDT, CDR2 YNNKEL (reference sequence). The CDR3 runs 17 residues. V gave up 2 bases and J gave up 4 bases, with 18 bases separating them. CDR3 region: CASSQLVGRLLYNEQFF. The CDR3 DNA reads TGTGCCAGCAGCCAATTGGTGGGCAGGCTTTTGTACAATGAGCAGTTCTTC.

CDR3 amino acids: CAWSAGGQVGTDTQYF. Here the CDR3 DNA reads TGTGCCTGGAGTGCTGGTGGACAGGTGGGCACAGATACGCAGTATTTT. V and J are TRBV30 and TRBJ2-3; 7 bases are a match to TRBD1. The CDR3 loop spans 16 amino acids. V lost 1 base to trimming and J lost 1 base; unmatched junction nucleotides: 8. The germline CDR1 and CDR2 sequences are GTSNPN and SVGIG (reference sequence).

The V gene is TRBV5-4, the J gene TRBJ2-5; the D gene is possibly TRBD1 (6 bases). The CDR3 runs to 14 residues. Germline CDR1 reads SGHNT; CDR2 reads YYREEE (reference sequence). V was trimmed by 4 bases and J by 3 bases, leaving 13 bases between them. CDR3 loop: CASSRPYREETQYF. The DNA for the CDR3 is TGTGCCAGCAGCCGCCCCTACAGGGAAGAGACCCAGTACTTC.

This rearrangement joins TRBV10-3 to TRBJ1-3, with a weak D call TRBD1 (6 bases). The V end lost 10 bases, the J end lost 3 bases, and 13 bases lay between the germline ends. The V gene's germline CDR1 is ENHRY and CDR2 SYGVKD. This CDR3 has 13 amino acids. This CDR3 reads CATSQGRGNTIYF. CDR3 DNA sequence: TGTGCCACCTCACAGGGCCGTGGAAACACCATATATTTT.

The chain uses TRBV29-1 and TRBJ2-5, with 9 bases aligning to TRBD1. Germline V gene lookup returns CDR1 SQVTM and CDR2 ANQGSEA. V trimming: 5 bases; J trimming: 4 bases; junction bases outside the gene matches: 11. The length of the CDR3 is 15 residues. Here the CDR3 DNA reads TGCAGCGTTCAGGGACAGGGTGATTCCACAGAGACCCAGTACTTC. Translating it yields CSVQGQGDSTETQYF.

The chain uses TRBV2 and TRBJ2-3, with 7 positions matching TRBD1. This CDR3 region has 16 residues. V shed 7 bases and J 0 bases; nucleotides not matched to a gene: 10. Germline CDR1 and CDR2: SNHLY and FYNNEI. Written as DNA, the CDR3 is TGTGCCAGCACCCAGCGGACAGGTTTTAGCACAGATACGCAGTATTTT. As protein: CASTQRTGFSTDTQYF.

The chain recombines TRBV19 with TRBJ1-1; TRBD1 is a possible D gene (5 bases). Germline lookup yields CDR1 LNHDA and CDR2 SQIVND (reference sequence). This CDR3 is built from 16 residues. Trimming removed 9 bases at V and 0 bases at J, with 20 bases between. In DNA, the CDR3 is TGTGCCAGCACGGGCCCAGGGCTCAAGATGAACACTGAAGCTTTCTTT. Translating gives CASTGPGLKMNTEAFF.

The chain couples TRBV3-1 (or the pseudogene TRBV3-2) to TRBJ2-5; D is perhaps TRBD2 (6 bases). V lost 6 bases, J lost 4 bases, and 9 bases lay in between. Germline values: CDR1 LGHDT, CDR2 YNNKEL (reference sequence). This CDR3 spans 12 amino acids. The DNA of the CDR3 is TGTGCCAGCAGACTTAGCGGAGAGACCCAGTACTTC. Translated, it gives CASRLSGETQYF.

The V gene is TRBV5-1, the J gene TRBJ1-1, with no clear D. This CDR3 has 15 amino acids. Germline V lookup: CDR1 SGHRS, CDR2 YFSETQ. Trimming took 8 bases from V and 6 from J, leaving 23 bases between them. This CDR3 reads CASSSRSGRSPEAFF. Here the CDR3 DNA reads TGCGCCAGTTCCTCGAGATCCGGGAGGTCCCCTGAAGCTTTCTTT.

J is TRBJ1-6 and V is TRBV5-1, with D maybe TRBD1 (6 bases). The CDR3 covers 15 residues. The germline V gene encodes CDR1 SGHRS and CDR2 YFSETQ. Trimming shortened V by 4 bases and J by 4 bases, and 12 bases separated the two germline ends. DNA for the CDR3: TGCGCCAGCAGCCCACCGGACAGTTATAATTCACCCCTCCACTTT. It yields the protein CASSPPDSYNSPLHF.

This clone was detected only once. The CDR3 sequence: CASSQRADSRNQPQHF. CDR3 in DNA: TGTGCCAGCAGCCAAAGGGCGGACAGCCGCAATCAGCCCCAGCATTTT. V is TRBV4-2 and J is TRBJ1-5; TRBD1 is a possible D gene (6 bases). V dropped 2 bases and J dropped 2 bases, with 13 bases sitting between them. The CDR3 length is 16 residues. Germline CDR1 and CDR2: LGHNA and YNFKEQ.

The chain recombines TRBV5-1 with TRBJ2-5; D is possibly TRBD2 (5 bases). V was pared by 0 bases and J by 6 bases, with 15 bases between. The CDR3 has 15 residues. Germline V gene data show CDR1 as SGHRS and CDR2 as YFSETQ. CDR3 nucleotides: TGCGCCAGCAGCTTGGCCGATAGCGAGATAAAGACCCAGTACTTC. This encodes CASSLADSEIKTQYF.